The entry below gives a single TCR beta chain sequence along with its context. Its binding antigen is unknown. The record has no base qualities; no much larger clone is one base away. The data were obtained in a study of beta chain features in type 1 diabetes (dated by TCRdb to the late 2010s). Turning to the overall study: Mean age, gender distribution, total cell number and subset yield did not differ between patients and healthy donors. The study compared TCRB repertoires of sorted circulating CD4+ T cell subsets between recently diagnosed type 1 diabetes patients and matched healthy donors. Naive and central memory subsets were obtained from all 28 donors, but regulatory and stem cell-like memory subsets were isolated from only 8 patients and roughly 8 healthy donors. A total of about 99,000,000 sorted cells were examined across all samples, and RNA yield correlated strongly with the number of cells per subset.

The CDR3 numbers 14 residues from cysteine through phenylalanine. Only the CDR3 region is kept as DNA, spanning 42 bases read in frame from base 1. Reading the germline V gene gives CDR1 SGHVS and CDR2 FNYEAQ. Trimming accounts for 8 bases at V and 4 bases at J, while the number of junction bases matched to no gene is 10. Each donor gave one peripheral blood draw, approximately 110 mL on average, collected into heparinised tubes. A BD FACSAria II was used to sort naive, central memory, regulatory and stem cell-like memory CD4+ T cells with a panel that included CD45RO, CCR7, CD25, CD127, CD95 and CD27. Every sorted population had a purity above 95%. PBMCs were isolated immediately by Lymphoprep density gradient centrifugation and stained directly without culture. So that batch effects would be minimized, each experiment stained and sorted samples in pairs, pairing one healthy donor with one patient.

The entire amount of isolated RNA was reverse transcribed using the High Capacity cDNA Reverse Transcription Kit, so the sequenced TCRB transcripts were expressed ones. Deep immunoSEQ sequencing was performed on naive, central memory and regulatory T cell samples, with an average of roughly 3.5 million total reads per sample. Sorted cells were lysed in RLT buffer, and RNA was extracted using DNase-treated RNeasy Micro or Mini kits according to cell number. To prevent cross-contamination, every cell subset was processed on its own, while patient and healthy donor samples were processed together. TCRB sequences were amplified from cDNA with the immunoSEQ multiplex PCR, producing 87-bp fragments spanning the CDR3 region. Sequencing of the amplicons was done on the Illumina HiSeq platform. On the study's bioinformatics: PCR bias was corrected computationally using synthetic template baselines, and reads within Hamming distance 2 were collapsed, with unmergeable singletons discarded. Reads were aligned against IMGT so that V, D and J genes, CDR3 length and insertions or deletions at six rearrangement sites could be assigned. Within each subset, clonotype counts were normalized to the number of sorted cells before true diversity and Gini coefficients were calculated with the tcR R package. The overlap coefficient, calculated on TCRB nucleotide sequences, was used to measure repertoire sharing. Here the immuneACCESS table is served through TCRdb, limited to in-frame sequences with V and J called. Missing clones are a known gap in these copies; in checked studies unresolved V genes cover under half, and the rest lacks a known reason. V and J calls plus clone size are reproduced from that table; the DNA served to infer D and trimming. The table for this sample lists approximately 140,000 clones; 9.5% to 10% of them were counted only once. In total, the top ten clones hold about 0.6% of the sample.

Here is what the overall study found, with its caveats: Naive, central memory and regulatory TCRB repertoires appeared more similar among patients than among healthy donors. Patients with type 1 diabetes made fewer insertions and deleted more nucleotides at VDJ recombination sites, implying thymic rearrangement abnormalities. Type 1 diabetes patients showed a moderate but significant shortening of TCRB CDR3 length in all four CD4+ subsets. Only small numbers of individuals were included in the HLA sub-analyses, which left unresolved whether HLA type had any influence on TCRB rearrangement. Because cDNA was sequenced instead of genomic DNA, activated cells with high expression could be over-represented, although the groups did not differ in activation or CD3 levels. PCR might favor shorter templates, but patient and control samples were amplified and corrected together, so any skew would affect both groups equally.

The receptor was derived from a middle-aged woman in good health. Sequencing used central memory CD4+ T cells from blood. The chain was built from TRBV7-6 and TRBJ2-5, with TRBD2 matching 7 junction bases. The bases read TGTGCCAGCGCGGCCGGGGGGTCCGGAGAGACCCAGTACTTC. Translated, it gives CASAAGGSGETQYF.